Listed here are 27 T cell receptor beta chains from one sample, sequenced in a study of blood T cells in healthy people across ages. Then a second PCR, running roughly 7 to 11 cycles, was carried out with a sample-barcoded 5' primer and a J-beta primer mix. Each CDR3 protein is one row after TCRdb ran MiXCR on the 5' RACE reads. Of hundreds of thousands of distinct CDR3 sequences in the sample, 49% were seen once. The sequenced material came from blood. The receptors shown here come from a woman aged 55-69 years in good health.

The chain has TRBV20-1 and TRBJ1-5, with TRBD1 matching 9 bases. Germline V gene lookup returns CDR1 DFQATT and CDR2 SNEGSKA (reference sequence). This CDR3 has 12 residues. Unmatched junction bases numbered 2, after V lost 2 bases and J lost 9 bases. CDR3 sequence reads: CSARRQGGPQHF. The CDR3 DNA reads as TGCAGTGCTAGACGACAGGGGGGGCCCCAGCATTTT.

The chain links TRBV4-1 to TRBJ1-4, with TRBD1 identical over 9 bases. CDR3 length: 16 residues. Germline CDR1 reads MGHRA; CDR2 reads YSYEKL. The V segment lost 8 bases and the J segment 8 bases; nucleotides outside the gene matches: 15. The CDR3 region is CASRPDRGIDREKLFF. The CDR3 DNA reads TGCGCCAGCCGCCCGGACAGGGGAATTGATCGGGAAAAACTGTTTTTT.

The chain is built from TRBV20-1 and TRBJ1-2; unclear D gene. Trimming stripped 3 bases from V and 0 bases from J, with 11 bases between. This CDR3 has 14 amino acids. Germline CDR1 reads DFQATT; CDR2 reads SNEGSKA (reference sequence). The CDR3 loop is CSASVWQTNYGYTF. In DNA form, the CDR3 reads TGCAGTGCTAGTGTGTGGCAGACTAACTATGGCTACACCTTC.

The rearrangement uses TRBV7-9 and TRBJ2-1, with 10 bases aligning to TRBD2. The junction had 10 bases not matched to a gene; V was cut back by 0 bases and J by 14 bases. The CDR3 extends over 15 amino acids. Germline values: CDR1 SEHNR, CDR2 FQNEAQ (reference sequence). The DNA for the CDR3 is TGTGCCAGCAGCTTAGCGCGGGCTAGCGGGAGAAATGAGTTCTTC. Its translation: CASSLARASGRNEFF.

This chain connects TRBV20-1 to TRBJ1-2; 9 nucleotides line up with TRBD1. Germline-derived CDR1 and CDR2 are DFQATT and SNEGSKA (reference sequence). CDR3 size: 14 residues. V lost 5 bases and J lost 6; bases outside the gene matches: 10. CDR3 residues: CSALGQGKENGYTF. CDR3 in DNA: TGCAGTGCTCTGGGACAGGGAAAGGAGAATGGCTACACCTTC.

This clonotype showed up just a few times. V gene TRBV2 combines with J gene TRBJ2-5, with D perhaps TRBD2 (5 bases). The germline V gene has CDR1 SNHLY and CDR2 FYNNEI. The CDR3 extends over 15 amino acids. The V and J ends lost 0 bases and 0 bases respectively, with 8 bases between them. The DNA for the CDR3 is TGTGCCAGCAGTGAAGCGCGGGCAGACCAAGAGACCCAGTACTTC. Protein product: CASSEARADQETQYF.

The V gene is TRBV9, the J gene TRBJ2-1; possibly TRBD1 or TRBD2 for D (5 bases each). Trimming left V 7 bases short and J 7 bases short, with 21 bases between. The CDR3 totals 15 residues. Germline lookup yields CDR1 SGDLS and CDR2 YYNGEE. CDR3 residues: CASCLDLGTSNEQFF. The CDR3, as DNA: TGTGCCAGCTGTCTAGACCTGGGGACCTCAAATGAGCAGTTCTTC. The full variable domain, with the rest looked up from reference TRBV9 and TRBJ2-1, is DSGVTQTPKHLITATGQRVTLRCSPRSGDLSVYWYQQSLDQGLQFLIQYYNGEERAKGNILERFSAQQFPDLHSELNLSSLELGDSALYFCASCLDLGTSNEQFFGPGTRLTVL.

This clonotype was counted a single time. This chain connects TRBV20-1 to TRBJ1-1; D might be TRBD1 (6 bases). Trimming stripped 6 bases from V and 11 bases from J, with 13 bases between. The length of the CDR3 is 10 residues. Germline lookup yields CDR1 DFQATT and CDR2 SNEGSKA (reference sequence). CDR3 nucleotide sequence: TGCAGTGCCCCTCAGGGGTCGGCTTTCTTT. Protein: CSAPQGSAFF.

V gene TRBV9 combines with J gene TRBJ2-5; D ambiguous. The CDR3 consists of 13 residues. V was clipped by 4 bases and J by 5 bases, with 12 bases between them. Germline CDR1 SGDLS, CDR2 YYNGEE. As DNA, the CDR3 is TGTGCCAGCAGCAAAGAGGCAGCTGAGACCCAGTACTTC. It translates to CASSKEAAETQYF.

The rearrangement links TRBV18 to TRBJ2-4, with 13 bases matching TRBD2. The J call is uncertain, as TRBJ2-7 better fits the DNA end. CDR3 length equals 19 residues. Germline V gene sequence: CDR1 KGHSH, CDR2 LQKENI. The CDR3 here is CASSSTMGLAGSSSYEQYF. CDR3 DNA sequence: TGTGCCAGCTCGTCCACCATGGGACTAGCGGGATCGAGCTCCTACGAGCAGTACTTC.

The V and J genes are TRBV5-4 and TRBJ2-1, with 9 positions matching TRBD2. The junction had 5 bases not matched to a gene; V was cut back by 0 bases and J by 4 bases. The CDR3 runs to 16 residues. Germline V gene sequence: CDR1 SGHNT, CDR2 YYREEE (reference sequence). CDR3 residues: CASSLAGSGRYNEQFF. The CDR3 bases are TGTGCCAGCAGCTTGGCAGGCAGCGGGAGGTACAATGAGCAGTTCTTC.

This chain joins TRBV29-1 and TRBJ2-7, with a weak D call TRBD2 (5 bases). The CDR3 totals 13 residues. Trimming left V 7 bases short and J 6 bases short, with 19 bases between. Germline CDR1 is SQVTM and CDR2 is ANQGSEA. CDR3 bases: TGCAGCGCCGGAGGTGGGGTAGTCCGCGAGCAGTACTTC. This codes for CSAGGGVVREQYF.

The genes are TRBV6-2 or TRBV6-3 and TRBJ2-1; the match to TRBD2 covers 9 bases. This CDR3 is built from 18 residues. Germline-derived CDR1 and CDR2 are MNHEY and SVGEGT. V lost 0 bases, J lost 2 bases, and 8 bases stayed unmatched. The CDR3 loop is CASSYSRLAGIPYNEQFF. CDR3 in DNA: TGTGCCAGCAGTTACTCTCGGCTAGCGGGAATACCCTACAATGAGCAGTTCTTC.

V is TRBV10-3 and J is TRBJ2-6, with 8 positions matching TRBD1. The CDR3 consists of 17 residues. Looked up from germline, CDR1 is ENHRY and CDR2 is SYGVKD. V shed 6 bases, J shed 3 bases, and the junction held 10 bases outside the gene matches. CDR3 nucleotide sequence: TGTGCCATCAGGTCGGGTTCAGGGGGCCTTGGGGCCAACGTCCTGACTTTC. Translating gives CAIRSGSGGLGANVLTF.

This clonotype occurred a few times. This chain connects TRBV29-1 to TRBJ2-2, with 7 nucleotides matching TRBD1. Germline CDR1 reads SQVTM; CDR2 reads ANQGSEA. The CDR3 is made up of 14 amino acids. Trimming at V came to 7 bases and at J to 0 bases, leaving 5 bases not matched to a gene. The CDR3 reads CSAEQGTNTGELFF. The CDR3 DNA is TGCAGCGCGGAACAGGGGACGAACACCGGGGAGCTGTTTTTT.

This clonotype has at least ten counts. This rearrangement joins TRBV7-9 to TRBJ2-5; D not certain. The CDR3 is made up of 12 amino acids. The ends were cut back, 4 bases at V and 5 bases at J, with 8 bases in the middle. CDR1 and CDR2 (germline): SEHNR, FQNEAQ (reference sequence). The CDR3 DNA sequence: TGTGCCAGCAGCTCACATAGTGAGACCCAGTACTTC. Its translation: CASSSHSETQYF.

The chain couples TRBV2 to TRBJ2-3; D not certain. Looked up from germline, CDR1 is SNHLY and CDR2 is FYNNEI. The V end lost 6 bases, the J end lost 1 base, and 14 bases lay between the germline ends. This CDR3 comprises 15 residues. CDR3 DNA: TGTGCCAGCAGCACGCCTGATGGGGGCACAGATACGCAGTATTTT. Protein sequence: CASSTPDGGTDTQYF.

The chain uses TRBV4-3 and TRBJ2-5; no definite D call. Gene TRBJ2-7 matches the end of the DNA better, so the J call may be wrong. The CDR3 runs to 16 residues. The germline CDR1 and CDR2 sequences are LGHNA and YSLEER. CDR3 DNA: TGCGCCAGCAGCCAAGGTGACGGTATCTTCGGTCTCGAGCAGTACTTC. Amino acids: CASSQGDGIFGLEQYF.

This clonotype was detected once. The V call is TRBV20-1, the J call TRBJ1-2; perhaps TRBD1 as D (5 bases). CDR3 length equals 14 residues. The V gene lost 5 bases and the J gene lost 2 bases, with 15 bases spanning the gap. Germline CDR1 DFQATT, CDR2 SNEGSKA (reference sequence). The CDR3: CSARQQVPNYGYTF. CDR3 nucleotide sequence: TGCAGTGCTCGCCAACAGGTTCCCAACTATGGCTACACCTTC.

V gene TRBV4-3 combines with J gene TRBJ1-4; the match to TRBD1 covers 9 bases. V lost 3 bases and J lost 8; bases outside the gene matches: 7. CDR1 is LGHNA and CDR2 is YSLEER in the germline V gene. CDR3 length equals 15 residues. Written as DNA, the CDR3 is TGCGCCAGCAGCCAGCCGGGGACAGGGAGCGAAAAACTGTTTTTT. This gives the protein CASSQPGTGSEKLFF.

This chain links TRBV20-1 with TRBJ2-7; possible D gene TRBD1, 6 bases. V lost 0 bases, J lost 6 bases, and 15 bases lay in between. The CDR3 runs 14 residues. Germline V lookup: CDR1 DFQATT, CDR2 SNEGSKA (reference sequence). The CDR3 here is CSARDPQGYGEQYF. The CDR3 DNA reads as TGCAGTGCTAGAGATCCCCAGGGGTATGGCGAGCAGTACTTC.

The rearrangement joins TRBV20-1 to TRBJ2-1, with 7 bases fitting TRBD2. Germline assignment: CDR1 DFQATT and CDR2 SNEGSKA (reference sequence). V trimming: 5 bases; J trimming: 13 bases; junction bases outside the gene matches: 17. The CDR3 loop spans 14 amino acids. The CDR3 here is CSAHRDYSYNKQFF. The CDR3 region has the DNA TGCAGTGCTCACCGGGACTACTCCTACAATAAACAGTTCTTC.

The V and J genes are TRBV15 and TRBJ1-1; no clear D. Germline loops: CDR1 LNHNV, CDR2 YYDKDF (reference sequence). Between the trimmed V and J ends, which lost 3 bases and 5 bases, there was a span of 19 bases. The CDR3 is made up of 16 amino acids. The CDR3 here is CATSSFGRRVGTEAFF. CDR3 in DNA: TGTGCCACCAGCAGTTTTGGGAGGAGGGTAGGTACTGAAGCTTTCTTT.

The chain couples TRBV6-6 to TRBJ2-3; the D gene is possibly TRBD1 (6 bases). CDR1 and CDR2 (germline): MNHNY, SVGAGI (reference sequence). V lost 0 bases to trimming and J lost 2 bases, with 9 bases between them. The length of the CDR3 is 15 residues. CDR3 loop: CASSYSQGYTDTQYF. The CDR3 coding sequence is TGTGCCAGCAGTTACTCTCAGGGGTACACAGATACGCAGTATTTT.

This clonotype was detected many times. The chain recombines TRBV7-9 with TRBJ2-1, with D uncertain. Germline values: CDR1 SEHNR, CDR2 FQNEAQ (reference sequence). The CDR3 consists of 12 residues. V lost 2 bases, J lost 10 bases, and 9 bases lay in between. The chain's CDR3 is CASSLSLPEQFF. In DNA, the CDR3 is TGTGCCAGCAGCTTAAGCCTCCCAGAGCAGTTCTTC.

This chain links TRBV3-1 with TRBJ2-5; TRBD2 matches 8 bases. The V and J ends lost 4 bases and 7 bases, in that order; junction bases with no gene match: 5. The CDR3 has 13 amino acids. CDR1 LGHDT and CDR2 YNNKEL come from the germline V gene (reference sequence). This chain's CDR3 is CASSPSRGGTQYF. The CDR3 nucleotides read TGTGCCAGCAGCCCCTCTCGGGGGGGGACCCAGTACTTC.

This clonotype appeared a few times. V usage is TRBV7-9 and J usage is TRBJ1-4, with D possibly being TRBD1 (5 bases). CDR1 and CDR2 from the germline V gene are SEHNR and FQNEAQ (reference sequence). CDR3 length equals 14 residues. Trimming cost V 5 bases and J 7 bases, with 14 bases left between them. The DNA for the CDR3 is TGTGCCAGCAGCCCCGGGACGAAAGCTGAAAAACTGTTTTTT. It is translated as CASSPGTKAEKLFF.